Presented here are 28 T cell receptor beta chains from one specimen sequenced in a study of shared clonotypes between healthy human individuals. Some clones are missing from TCRdb's copy, which holds only in-frame ones; the method was immunoSEQ multiplex PCR. The data show about 1 million clones, approximately 80% seen once. Sequencing was carried out using memory CD4+ T cells from PBMCs. Subset reported: CD45RA-negative fraction. The receptor set was obtained from a man aged 18 to 35 in good health. Some clones in this sample may be carry-over from other donors' samples.

V and J are TRBV5-6 and TRBJ1-1; the D is unclear. Germline CDR1 reads SGHDT; CDR2 reads YYEEEE. This CDR3 has 16 amino acids. The V end lost 5 bases, the J end lost 5 bases, and 22 bases lay between the germline ends. CDR3 DNA: TGTGCCAGCAGGGCAATCCGCGGTTCGGCGAGTACTGAAGCTTTCTTT. Amino acids: CASRAIRGSASTEAFF.

This sequence joins TRBV5-1 and TRBJ2-2; D is perhaps TRBD1 (6 bases). V was trimmed by 4 bases and J by 7 bases, leaving 17 bases between them. There are 15 residues in the CDR3. Germline V gives CDR1 SGHRS, CDR2 YFSETQ. CDR3 loop: CASSLQTGSDGELFF. The CDR3 DNA is TGCGCCAGCAGCCTACAAACAGGGTCGGACGGGGAGCTGTTTTTT. The complete variable domain, with remaining parts taken from reference TRBV5-1 and TRBJ2-2, reads KAGVTQTPRYLIKTRGQQVTLSCSPISGHRSVSWYQQTPGQGLQFLFEYFSETQRNKGNFPGRFSGRQFSNSRSEMNVSTLELGDSALYLCASSLQTGSDGELFFGEGSRLTVL.

The chain links TRBV9 to TRBJ1-1, with 10 positions matching TRBD1. Unmatched junction bases numbered 4, after V lost 4 bases and J lost 10 bases. Germline V gene lookup returns CDR1 SGDLS and CDR2 YYNGEE. The CDR3 has 12 residues. The CDR3 reads CASSNRDRGAFF. DNA for the CDR3: TGTGCCAGCAGCAACAGGGACAGGGGAGCTTTCTTT.

Worth noting for this clone: Within the sample, other DNA sequences also encode this same CDR3. The genes are TRBV7-2 and TRBJ1-2; D unresolved. The CDR3 has 13 residues. Trimming cost V 1 base and J 6 bases, with 9 bases left between them. The germline V gene encodes CDR1 SGHTA and CDR2 FQGNSA. CDR3 coding DNA: TGTGCCAGCAGCTTAGTGGAAGGGAATGGCTACACCTTC. It yields the protein CASSLVEGNGYTF.

This clone was picked up a small number of times. The rearrangement links TRBV28 to TRBJ2-5; 8 positions match TRBD2. The length of the CDR3 is 14 residues. Germline-derived CDR1 and CDR2 are MDHEN and SYDVKM. With 7 bases clipped from V and 4 bases from J, the junction kept 8 bases outside the gene matches. The CDR3 is CASNRGGRPETQYF. In nucleotides, the CDR3 is TGTGCCAGCAACCGGGGGGGGCGTCCAGAGACCCAGTACTTC.

With respect to this clone: This clone may be a read error of a much larger clone one base away. At the DNA level, this CDR3 is encoded by other sequences in the same sample as well. This chain connects TRBV28 to TRBJ1-2; maybe TRBD1 (5 bases). The V end lost 6 bases, the J end lost 5 bases, and 7 bases lay between the germline ends. CDR1 is MDHEN, CDR2 SYDVKM, per germline. This CDR3 has 11 amino acids. The CDR3 DNA reads TGTGCCAGCAGCCCAGGGTATGGCTACACCTTC. It specifies CASSPGYGYTF.

The chain is built from TRBV5-1 and TRBJ2-2, with 9 bases identical to TRBD2. In germline, CDR1 is SGHRS, CDR2 YFSETQ. The CDR3 has 17 residues. V was clipped by 4 bases and J by 4 bases; unmatched bases: 11. This chain's CDR3 is CASSVGRVAGVTGELFF. DNA for the CDR3: TGCGCCAGCAGCGTGGGGCGGGTAGCGGGAGTCACCGGGGAGCTGTTTTTT.

CDR3 sequence reads: CASSYSSGRGRREQYF. In DNA, the CDR3 is TGTGCCAGCAGTTACTCTAGCGGGAGAGGTAGGCGCGAGCAGTACTTC. The rearrangement uses TRBV6-5 and TRBJ2-7; 9 nucleotides line up with TRBD2. CDR1 and CDR2 (germline): MNHEY, SVGAGI. V gave up 0 bases and J gave up 6 bases; unmatched junction bases: 9. The CDR3 consists of 16 residues.

This clone has a handful of counts. The chain employs TRBV5-1 and TRBJ1-2, with 9 bases aligning to TRBD1. The V gene end was trimmed by 4 bases and the J gene end by 6 bases; junction bases not matched to a gene: 7. The CDR3 totals 14 residues. Germline lookup yields CDR1 SGHRS and CDR2 YFSETQ. CDR3 sequence reads: CASSPGTGWNGYTF. The CDR3 DNA follows: TGCGCCAGCAGCCCCGGGACAGGGTGGAATGGCTACACCTTC.

The DNA of the CDR3 is TGTGCCAGCAGCTTAGTGGGGATTCCTAACTATGGCTACACCTTC. This codes for CASSLVGIPNYGYTF. The chain recombines TRBV11-2 with TRBJ1-2; D is undetermined. Trimming took off 1 base at V and 0 bases at J, with 9 bases between the two ends. The length of the CDR3 is 15 residues. The germline CDR1 and CDR2 sequences are SGHAT and FQNNGV.

J is TRBJ1-1 and V is TRBV4-1; no definite D call. The CDR3 runs to 15 residues. Germline-derived CDR1 and CDR2 are MGHRA and YSYEKL. V dropped 4 bases and J dropped 1 base, with 13 bases sitting between them. The CDR3 protein is CASSPQRVGNTEAFF. As DNA, the CDR3 is TGCGCCAGCAGCCCGCAGAGGGTGGGGAACACTGAAGCTTTCTTT.

This sequence joins TRBV6-5 and TRBJ1-3; D gene uncertain. Trimming pared 1 base from V and 4 bases from J, leaving 11 bases between. Germline CDR1 is MNHEY and CDR2 is SVGAGI. This CDR3 contains 15 residues. CDR3 in amino acids: CASSYFGRPGNTIYF. The CDR3, as DNA: TGTGCCAGCAGTTACTTCGGACGTCCAGGAAACACCATATATTTT.

The chain joins TRBV28 to TRBJ1-6, with D possibly being TRBD1 (5 bases). This CDR3 has 14 residues. CDR1 MDHEN and CDR2 SYDVKM come from the germline V gene. V was clipped by 2 bases and J by 9 bases, with 11 bases between them. CDR3 DNA sequence: TGTGCCAGCAGTTTACCTTTCCAGGGTTCACCCCTCCACTTT. This codes for CASSLPFQGSPLHF. Full variable domain (missing parts from reference TRBV28 and TRBJ1-6): DVKVTQSSRYLVKRTGEKVFLECVQDMDHENMFWYRQDPGLGLRLIYFSYDVKMKEKGDIPEGYSVSREKKERFSLILESASTNQTSMYLCASSLPFQGSPLHFGNGTRLTVT.

CDR3 bases: TGCGCCAGCAGCTTGGTAGGGTTCGATGGCTACACCTTC. As protein: CASSLVGFDGYTF. The chain carries TRBV5-1 and TRBJ1-2; D not resolved. Trimming removed 0 bases from V and 6 bases from J, with 9 bases in between. The CDR3 is 13 amino acids. CDR1 is SGHRS and CDR2 is YFSETQ in the germline V gene.

Comments on this clone: Other nucleotide sequences from this sample produce the same CDR3. This chain joins TRBV2 and TRBJ1-1; D is unresolved. This CDR3 region has 11 residues. Trimming stripped 6 bases from V and 4 bases from J, with 6 bases between. CDR1 and CDR2 from the germline V gene are SNHLY and FYNNEI. CDR3 coding DNA: TGTGCCAGCAGCCAAGGCACTGAAGCTTTCTTT. It is translated as CASSQGTEAFF.

Note on this clone: Different DNA sequences within this sample yield the same CDR3. This rearrangement joins TRBV28 to TRBJ1-5; D might be TRBD1 (5 bases). The germline V gene has CDR1 MDHEN and CDR2 SYDVKM. V was shortened by 6 bases and J by 0 bases, with 9 bases between the two germline ends. The CDR3 is 14 residues long. CDR3 sequence reads: CASSFGGSNQPQHF. CDR3 in DNA: TGTGCCAGCAGCTTTGGGGGTAGCAATCAGCCCCAGCATTTT.

This clone was detected once. V gene TRBV5-1 combines with J gene TRBJ1-4; TRBD1 agrees at 7 bases. From germline, CDR1 is SGHRS and CDR2 YFSETQ. The CDR3 is 15 residues long. The J segment lost 5 bases and the V segment lost 2 bases, leaving 6 bases of the junction unmatched. The CDR3 reads CASSFGTAFNEKLFF. CDR3 nucleotides: TGCGCCAGCAGCTTTGGGACAGCCTTCAATGAAAAACTGTTTTTT.

V and J are TRBV29-1 and TRBJ2-7; TRBD2 matches 15 bases. The length of the CDR3 is 15 residues. Germline loops: CDR1 SQVTM, CDR2 ANQGSEA. V trimming: 5 bases; J trimming: 5 bases; junction bases outside the gene matches: 7. CDR3 in DNA: TGCAGCGTTACAGGACTAGCGGGAGGGTTCAACGAGCAGTACTTC. It is translated as CSVTGLAGGFNEQYF.

The V and J genes are TRBV4-3 and TRBJ2-1; 10 bases align to TRBD2. The CDR3 is 15 residues long. The germline V gene encodes CDR1 LGHNA and CDR2 YSLEER. Losses at the gene ends were 3 bases for V and 7 bases for J; bases not matched to a gene: 6. The CDR3 region is CASSHLAGAVNEQFF. CDR3 DNA: TGCGCCAGCAGCCATCTAGCGGGAGCGGTTAATGAGCAGTTCTTC.

This chain links TRBV10-3 with TRBJ2-1, with 9 positions matching TRBD2. This CDR3 is built from 15 residues. The ends lost 3 bases at V and 5 bases at J; junction bases unmatched: 5. The germline gives CDR1 ENHRY, CDR2 SYGVKD. The CDR3 DNA reads as TGTGCCATCAGTGAAAGACTAGCGGAAAACAATGAGCAGTTCTTC. Translated: CAISERLAENNEQFF.

The chain combines TRBV7-8 with TRBJ2-7, with TRBD2 matching over 13 bases. The CDR3 has 14 amino acids. Unmatched junction bases numbered 5, after V lost 7 bases and J lost 5 bases. The germline V gene has CDR1 SGHVS and CDR2 FQNEAQ. CDR3: CASTATSGRHEQYF. DNA of the CDR3: TGTGCCAGCACCGCGACTAGCGGGAGGCACGAGCAGTACTTC. Full variable domain (outside the CDR3, taken from reference TRBV7-8 and TRBJ2-7): GAGVSQSPRYKVAKRGQDVALRCDPISGHVSLFWYQQALGQGPEFLTYFQNEAQLDKSGLPSDRFFAERPEGSVSTLKIQRTQQEDSAVYLCASTATSGRHEQYFGPGTRLTVT.

This clone has more than one count but fewer than ten. The chain is built from TRBV28 and TRBJ1-1; D may be TRBD1 (5 bases). The V end was cut by 1 base, the J end by 5 bases, with 14 bases between. CDR3 length: 15 amino acids. Germline-derived CDR1 and CDR2 are MDHEN and SYDVKM. The CDR3 DNA reads as TGTGCCAGCAGTTTATCGGGCAGGGTATTGACTGAAGCTTTCTTT. Amino acids: CASSLSGRVLTEAFF.

This CDR3 is CSVTGTDYEQYF. The CDR3 region has the DNA TGCAGCGTGACCGGGACAGACTACGAGCAGTACTTC. The rearrangement joins TRBV29-1 to TRBJ2-5, with TRBD1 matching over 7 bases. The end of the DNA fits TRBJ2-7 better, so the J call may be wrong. CDR1 and CDR2 (germline): SQVTM, ANQGSEA. The CDR3 sequence is 12 residues long.

This chain uses TRBV7-6 with TRBJ1-3; the D is unclear. V was cut by 5 bases and J by 2 bases, with 10 bases left in between. Germline-derived CDR1 and CDR2 are SGHVS and FNYEAQ. The CDR3 length is 14 residues. In nucleotides, the CDR3 is TGTGCCAGCAGCCCCTCCTATGCTGGAAACACCATATATTTT. Its translation is CASSPSYAGNTIYF. The variable domain in full, completed from reference TRBV7-6 and TRBJ1-3, reads GAGVSQSPRYKVTKRGQDVALRCDPISGHVSLYWYRQALGQGPEFLTYFNYEAQQDKSGLPNDRFSAERPEGSISTLTIQRTEQRDSAMYRCASSPSYAGNTIYFGEGSWLTVV.

This clone turned up a few times. The genes are TRBV9 and TRBJ1-3; D call uncertain. The germline gives CDR1 SGDLS, CDR2 YYNGEE. Trimming removed 5 bases from V and 5 bases from J, with 17 bases in between. The CDR3 is 15 amino acids. CDR3 DNA: TGTGCCAGCAGTCGGACCGGGATTGTGCGAAACACCATATATTTT. Residues: CASSRTGIVRNTIYF.

For this clone: Other DNA sequences in this sample translate to the same CDR3. The rearrangement joins TRBV29-1 to TRBJ1-5, with 10 bases identical to TRBD1. The CDR3 length is 13 residues. Germline V gene lookup returns CDR1 SQVTM and CDR2 ANQGSEA. With V trimmed by 6 bases and J by 2 bases, 1 base remained unmatched. CDR3 in amino acids: CSVGTGGNQPQHF. Here the CDR3 DNA reads TGCAGCGTGGGGACAGGGGGCAATCAGCCCCAGCATTTT.

This rearrangement joins TRBV5-1 to TRBJ2-7; TRBD2 might be the D (5 bases). The CDR3 contains 13 residues. The germline V gene encodes CDR1 SGHRS and CDR2 YFSETQ. V was trimmed by 4 bases and J by 2 bases, leaving 10 bases between them. CDR3 nucleotides: TGCGCCAGCAGCACGGAGGTCCCCTACGAGCAGTACTTC. Encoded protein: CASSTEVPYEQYF.

CDR3 nucleotide sequence: TGTGCCAGCAGTTCCCACCTCGGGACAGTTAATAGCTCCTACGAGCAGTACTTC. Translation: CASSSHLGTVNSSYEQYF. This chain links TRBV28 with TRBJ2-7; 7 positions agree with TRBD1. The germline V gene has CDR1 MDHEN and CDR2 SYDVKM. The ends lost 4 bases at V and 0 bases at J; junction bases unmatched: 15. The CDR3 has 18 residues. The whole variable domain, remainder taken from reference TRBV28 and TRBJ2-7, is DVKVTQSSRYLVKRTGEKVFLECVQDMDHENMFWYRQDPGLGLRLIYFSYDVKMKEKGDIPEGYSVSREKKERFSLILESASTNQTSMYLCASSSHLGTVNSSYEQYFGPGTRLTVT.